This is a list of T cell receptor beta chains from one sample in a study of blood T cell repertoires in COVID-19. Data came from immunoSEQ multiplex PCR; TCRdb stores just in-frame clones and leaves some out. The repertoire holds fewer than 120,000 clones, with just over 75% as singletons. Source material: peripheral blood. The receptors were gathered from a woman over 75 with acute or convalescent COVID-19. Both conserved end residues are part of each CDR3. Each record gives: J gene, clone size, V gene, D gene, CDR3 DNA, CDR3 protein. The D gene is left open where the match is weak. Some rows mark clone size as missing; the rest say once, few, many or name a class of expanded clone.

>TRBJ2-2|NA|TRBV5-6|TRBD2
TGTGCCAGCAGCTTCGCGACTAGCGGGCGGAACACCGGGGAGCTGTTTTTT
CASSFATSGRNTGELFF
>TRBJ2-3|once|TRBV4-2|NA
TGTGCCAGCAGCCAAGGAGCGGGCACAGATACGCAGTATTTT
CASSQGAGTDTQYF
>TRBJ1-5|once|TRBV28|NA
TGTGCCAGCAGTTCAGGGGAAGGTCAGCCCCAGCATTTT
CASSSGEGQPQHF
>TRBJ2-7|NA|TRBV27|NA
TGTGCCAGCAGTGTAATACAGGGCCACGAGCAGTACTTC
CASSVIQGHEQYF
>TRBJ1-1|NA|TRBV6-5|NA
TGTGCCAGCAGTCAGGCGGGGGCTATTACTGAAGCTTTCTTT
CASSQAGAITEAFF
>TRBJ2-1|NA|TRBV7-6|TRBD2
TGTGCCAGCAGCTTAGTTCCAGCGGGGGGGATAAACAATGAGCAGTTCTTC
CASSLVPAGGINNEQFF
>TRBJ2-7|NA|TRBV28|TRBD2
TGTGCCACCTCCCTCTGGCGGGAGAGGTACGAGCAGTACTTC
CATSLWRERYEQYF
>TRBJ2-1|many|TRBV6-2/TRBV6-3|NA
TGTGCCAGCAGTTACGTCGGGGATCCGAATGAGCAGTTCTTC
CASSYVGDPNEQFF
>TRBJ2-3|NA|TRBV14|TRBD2
TGTGCCCGCCTTAGTCGTCCGTTAGCGGGGGATACCACAGATACGCAGTATTTT
CARLSRPLAGDTTDTQYF
>TRBJ2-6|NA|TRBV30|NA
TGTGCCTGGAGCACAAACTCTGGGGCCAACGTCCTGACTTTC
CAWSTNSGANVLTF
>TRBJ1-2|NA|TRBV19|NA
TGTGCCAGTACCCAATGGGGGGTCGCGGGCTACACCTTC
CASTQWGVAGYTF